This T cell receptor (beta chain) is drawn from a study of T cell responses to AZD1222 COVID-19 vaccine. For the study at large: Timing groups of about 4 and about 12 weeks for second doses were pooled.

The method was immunoSEQ multiplex PCR; TCRdb's version includes in-frame clones alone and lacks a portion of them. The sample has 80,000 to 95,000 clones, approximately 90% seen once. The length of the CDR3 is 16 residues. Trimming left V 1 base short and J 0 bases short, with 8 bases between. Germline CDR1 SGHNT, CDR2 YYREEE (reference sequence). Study findings and constraints: Baseline testing showed seropositivity in only a handful of AZD1222 recipients.

With regard to this clone: The antigen is not known.

This sequence joins TRBV5-4 and TRBJ1-6; no reliable D call. Here the sequenced sample was peripheral blood, taken on day 0 of AZD1222 vaccination. The TCR sequence derives from an adult in good health. The CDR3, as DNA: TGTGCCAGCAGCTTGAGTAGCATCTCCTATAATTCACCCCTCCACTTT. Protein product: CASSLSSISYNSPLHF.